This T cell receptor beta chain was obtained from a study of CD8+ T cells in alopecia areata. In regard to this clone: Its antigen is unknown.

The CDR3 consists of 11 residues. Trimming removed 4 bases from V and 8 bases from J, with 11 bases in between. Germline CDR1 is SQVTM and CDR2 is ANQGSEA. cDNA serving as the sequencing template came from extracted, reverse transcribed RNA. The assay was immunoSEQ multiplex PCR, and TCRdb's table has in-frame clones only and misses some. The data hold about 200,000 clones, with around three fifths observed a single time. Whole-study findings and limits: Normal-skin resident alphabeta T cells also appear among scalp sample sequences.

The clonotype was recovered from a human donor in good health. Sequencing used CD8+ T cells sorted from blood. The J gene is TRBJ1-2, the V gene TRBV29-1; D remains unclear. CDR3 protein: CSVGPREGYTF. The DNA of the CDR3 is TGCAGCGTTGGGCCAAGGGAAGGCTACACCTTC.